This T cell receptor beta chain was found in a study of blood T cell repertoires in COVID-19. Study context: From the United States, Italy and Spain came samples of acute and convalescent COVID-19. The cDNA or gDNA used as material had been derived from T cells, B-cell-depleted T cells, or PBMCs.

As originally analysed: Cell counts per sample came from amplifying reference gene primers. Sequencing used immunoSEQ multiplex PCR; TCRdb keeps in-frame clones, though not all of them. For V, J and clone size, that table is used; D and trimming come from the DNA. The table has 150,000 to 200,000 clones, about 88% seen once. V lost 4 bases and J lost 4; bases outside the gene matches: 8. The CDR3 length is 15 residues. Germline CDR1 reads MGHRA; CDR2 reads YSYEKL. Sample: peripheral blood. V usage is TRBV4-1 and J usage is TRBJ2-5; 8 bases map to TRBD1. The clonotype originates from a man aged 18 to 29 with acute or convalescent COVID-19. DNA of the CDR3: TGCGCCAGCAGCCTTGCGGGACAGGCCGGAGAGACCCAGTACTTC. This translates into CASSLAGQAGETQYF.